One and the same sample provided the 16 T cell receptor beta chains below, sequenced in a study of blood T cell repertoires in COVID-19. Profiled with immunoSEQ multiplex PCR; TCRdb holds only in-frame clones, not every one. Found here are roughly 130,000 clones, 80% to 90% of them singletons; the top ten hold roughly 4%. The specimen sequenced was peripheral blood. The receptors here all came from a man in his forties or fifties with acute or convalescent COVID-19.

This clone appeared a single time. V and J are TRBV11-2 and TRBJ2-5; 9 bases are a match to TRBD2. Germline V lookup: CDR1 SGHAT, CDR2 FQNNGV. This CDR3 is 16 amino acids long. J gave up 5 bases and V 0 bases, and 7 bases lay outside the gene matches. CDR3 sequence reads: CASSLELAGEGETQYF. CDR3 DNA sequence: TGTGCCAGCAGCTTAGAATTAGCGGGGGAGGGGGAGACCCAGTACTTC.

The genes are TRBV29-1 and TRBJ1-2, with 7 bases identical to TRBD1. Germline lookup yields CDR1 SQVTM and CDR2 ANQGSEA. With 2 bases clipped from V and 4 bases from J, the junction kept 4 bases outside the gene matches. This CDR3 is 13 amino acids long. This chain's CDR3 is CSVELQGFYGYTF. CDR3 nucleotides: TGCAGCGTTGAATTACAGGGGTTCTATGGCTACACCTTC.

The chain joins TRBV20-1 to TRBJ2-1, with TRBD2 matching over 7 bases. J lost 10 bases, V lost 3 bases, and 3 bases had no gene match. Germline CDR1 is DFQATT and CDR2 is SNEGSKA (reference sequence). This CDR3 region has 11 residues. CDR3 region: CSARRAGEQFF. The CDR3, as DNA: TGCAGTGCTAGGAGAGCGGGGGAGCAGTTCTTC.

The V and J genes are TRBV29-1 and TRBJ2-7; D might be TRBD1 (5 bases). Germline loops: CDR1 SQVTM, CDR2 ANQGSEA. The CDR3 has 12 amino acids. The V end was cut by 1 base, the J end by 7 bases, with 11 bases between. CDR3 bases: TGCAGCGTTGAAGCAGGGTACGGAGAGCAGTACTTC. It translates to CSVEAGYGEQYF.

Only one count was recorded for this clone. V is TRBV24-1 and J is TRBJ1-4, with D possibly TRBD1 on 6 matching bases. CDR3 length: 14 residues. Looked up from germline, CDR1 is KGHDR and CDR2 is SFDVKD. Trimming pared 4 bases from V and 7 bases from J, leaving 12 bases between. The CDR3 nucleotides are TGTGCCACCAGTGAAAGGGGGACGGCTGAAAAACTGTTTTTT. Its translation: CATSERGTAEKLFF.

The CDR3 loop reads CASSIDRANTGELFF. The CDR3, as DNA: TGTGCCAGCAGTATAGACAGGGCGAACACCGGGGAGCTGTTTTTT. This rearrangement joins TRBV6-4 to TRBJ2-2, with 7 bases aligning to TRBD1. Trimming removed 5 bases from V and 0 bases from J; junction bases left unmatched: 3. CDR1 and CDR2 from the germline V gene are MRHNA and SNTAGT. The CDR3 sequence is 15 residues long.

The rearrangement uses TRBV5-1 and TRBJ1-6; 8 bases are shared with TRBD1. The CDR3 loop spans 17 amino acids. After removal of 0 bases from V and 9 bases from J, the junction contained 11 bases not matched to a gene. In germline, CDR1 is SGHRS, CDR2 YFSETQ. The CDR3 DNA follows: TGCGCCAGCAGCTTGGCCCCACCTAGACAGGGGAGTTCACCCCTCCACTTT. The encoded protein is CASSLAPPRQGSSPLHF. The full variable domain, rest sourced from reference TRBV5-1 and TRBJ1-6, is KAGVTQTPRYLIKTRGQQVTLSCSPISGHRSVSWYQQTPGQGLQFLFEYFSETQRNKGNFPGRFSGRQFSNSRSEMNVSTLELGDSALYLCASSLAPPRQGSSPLHFGNGTRLTVT.

The chain uses TRBV5-1 and TRBJ1-2; maybe TRBD1 (6 bases). The CDR3 runs 16 residues. The V end lost 0 bases, the J end lost 3 bases, and 15 bases lay between the germline ends. Germline lookup yields CDR1 SGHRS and CDR2 YFSETQ. CDR3: CASSLDPGRGDYGYTF. CDR3 nucleotides: TGCGCCAGCAGCTTGGATCCCGGCAGGGGTGACTATGGCTACACCTTC.

This chain joins TRBV30 and TRBJ1-5; D is unresolved. The CDR3 consists of 17 residues. Germline V lookup: CDR1 GTSNPN, CDR2 SVGIG (reference sequence). Between the trimmed V and J ends, which lost 2 bases and 3 bases, there was a span of 20 bases. The CDR3 region has the DNA TGTGCCTGGAGTCCCAAAATATCGATCGGGGTCAATCAGCCCCAGCATTTT. Residues: CAWSPKISIGVNQPQHF.

The chain links TRBV19 to TRBJ1-5, with D perhaps TRBD1 (5 bases). Deletions cut 7 bases from V and 9 bases from J, with 16 bases between. This CDR3 spans 13 amino acids. Germline V gene sequence: CDR1 LNHDA, CDR2 SQIVND (reference sequence). The CDR3 DNA sequence: TGTGCCAGTACGGTGACAGATTTAGGGCCCCAGCATTTT. Translating gives CASTVTDLGPQHF.

CDR3 DNA: TGTGCCAGCAGAGGACAGCTTGAAGCTTTCTTT. This encodes CASRGQLEAFF. This chain links TRBV6-5 with TRBJ1-1; weak D call: TRBD1 (6 bases). From germline, CDR1 is MNHEY and CDR2 SVGAGI. This CDR3 is 11 amino acids long. The V and J ends lost 6 bases and 7 bases respectively, with 9 bases between them.

This chain connects TRBV25-1 to TRBJ2-1; 10 nucleotides line up with TRBD2. Per germline, CDR1 MGHDK and CDR2 SYGVNS. The trim removed 5 bases at V and 8 bases at J, leaving 9 bases unmatched. The CDR3 sequence is 15 residues long. The DNA of the CDR3 is TGTGCCAGCAGTCCTCTAGCGGGAGTGGAGGATGAGCAGTTCTTC. Protein sequence: CASSPLAGVEDEQFF.

This chain links TRBV4-2 with TRBJ1-2; 7 bases are a match to TRBD1. The CDR3 sequence is 17 residues long. CDR1 and CDR2 (germline): LGHNA, YNFKEQ. The V and J ends lost 0 bases and 2 bases, in that order; junction bases with no gene match: 9. Here the CDR3 reads CASSQDLVRDSNYGYTF. CDR3 DNA: TGTGCCAGCAGCCAAGATCTAGTTCGGGACAGCAACTATGGCTACACCTTC.

This chain links TRBV6-6 with TRBJ2-1, with D possibly TRBD2 on 5 matching bases. Looked up from germline, CDR1 is MNHNY and CDR2 is SVGAGI (reference sequence). The V gene lost 2 bases and the J gene lost 2 bases, with 7 bases spanning the gap. The CDR3 contains 14 residues. The CDR3 sequence is CASSYLAPYNEQFF. In nucleotides, the CDR3 is TGTGCCAGCAGTTACCTAGCTCCCTACAATGAGCAGTTCTTC.

The V call is TRBV7-2, the J call TRBJ2-4; D is perhaps TRBD2 (6 bases). V dropped 1 base and J dropped 6 bases, with 10 bases sitting between them. The CDR3 has 14 amino acids. The V gene's germline CDR1 is SGHTA and CDR2 FQGNSA. As DNA, the CDR3 is TGTGCCAGCAGCTTAGGGTCGCGGGGAAACATTCAGTACTTC. Encoded protein: CASSLGSRGNIQYF.

The V gene is TRBV18, the J gene TRBJ1-1, with 11 bases lining up with TRBD1. V gave up 3 bases and J gave up 6 bases; unmatched junction bases: 6. This CDR3 has 15 amino acids. Germline V lookup: CDR1 KGHSH, CDR2 LQKENI. CDR3 DNA sequence: TGTGCCAGCTCACCGGTTGGACAGGGGGCTTCTGAAGCTTTCTTT. This codes for CASSPVGQGASEAFF.